Listed below are T cell receptor beta chains from one sample, sequenced in a study of T-cell memory formation after mild COVID-19. In TCRdb, the 5' RACE reads were re-called with MiXCR into one record per CDR3 protein. The sample lists a few hundred thousand distinct CDR3 sequences, roughly 30% seen once, with 11% in the top ten. The sequenced sample was PBMCs or a T cell subset sorted from them (not recorded which). Every receptor here comes from an adult woman who had mild COVID-19 (a few samples of this study predate the infection). Cell type and time point are not known. CDR3s include the opening cysteine and the closing phenylalanine or tryptophan. The D gene is left open where the match is weak. The size field is filled for only some rows; it gives once, few, many or a size class.

j_call: TRBJ1-2; d_call: NA; clone_size: few; v_call: TRBV9; cdr3_aa: CASSVGALENYGYTF; cdr3_nt: TGTGCCAGCAGCGTAGGGGCACTCGAGAACTATGGCTACACCTTC
j_call: TRBJ1-6; d_call: NA; clone_size: NA; v_call: TRBV7-9; cdr3_aa: CASSLARVTGTTKSPLHF; cdr3_nt: TGTGCCAGCAGCTTAGCACGAGTCACCGGGACTACCAAATCACCCCTCCACTTT
j_call: TRBJ1-1; d_call: NA; clone_size: few; v_call: TRBV4-1; cdr3_aa: CASSLRETANTEAFF; cdr3_nt: TGCGCCAGCAGCCTAAGAGAGACGGCGAACACTGAAGCTTTCTTT
j_call: TRBJ2-1; d_call: NA; clone_size: NA; v_call: TRBV7-3; cdr3_aa: CASSFGQSGSYNEQFF; cdr3_nt: TGTGCCAGCAGCTTCGGTCAGAGCGGCTCCTACAATGAGCAGTTCTTC
j_call: TRBJ2-7; d_call: NA; clone_size: NA; v_call: TRBV27; cdr3_aa: CASSLSTVSYEQYF; cdr3_nt: TGTGCCAGCAGTTTATCGACGGTTTCCTACGAGCAGTACTTC
j_call: TRBJ2-1; d_call: NA; clone_size: few; v_call: TRBV4-3; cdr3_aa: CASSQERGHEQFF; cdr3_nt: TGCGCCAGCAGCCAAGAACGGGGTCATGAGCAGTTCTTC
j_call: TRBJ1-3; d_call: NA; clone_size: NA; v_call: TRBV6-5; cdr3_aa: CASSLTGAPSGNTIYF; cdr3_nt: TGTGCCAGCAGTCTCACGGGGGCCCCTTCGGGAAACACCATATATTTT
j_call: TRBJ2-7; d_call: NA; clone_size: NA; v_call: TRBV9; cdr3_aa: CASSVGTTSYEQYF; cdr3_nt: TGTGCCAGCAGCGTAGGGACTACCTCCTACGAGCAGTACTTC
j_call: TRBJ2-7; d_call: NA; clone_size: NA; v_call: TRBV6-5; cdr3_aa: CASRLMKGAYEQYF; cdr3_nt: TGTGCCAGCAGGCTTATGAAAGGGGCCTACGAGCAGTACTTC
j_call: TRBJ2-2; d_call: NA; clone_size: NA; v_call: TRBV20-1; cdr3_aa: CSASVRPNTGELFF; cdr3_nt: TGCAGTGCTAGTGTGCGGCCCAACACCGGGGAGCTGTTTTTT
j_call: TRBJ1-5; d_call: NA; clone_size: few; v_call: TRBV6-1; cdr3_aa: CASTPEHSNQPQHF; cdr3_nt: TGTGCCAGCACCCCCGAACATAGCAATCAGCCCCAGCATTTT
j_call: TRBJ2-1; d_call: TRBD2; clone_size: few; v_call: TRBV7-6; cdr3_aa: CASSFRGGLNEQFF; cdr3_nt: TGTGCCAGCAGCTTCCGCGGGGGGTTAAATGAGCAGTTCTTC
j_call: TRBJ1-4; d_call: TRBD1; clone_size: few; v_call: TRBV7-2; cdr3_aa: CASSLSGTGFVGKLFF; cdr3_nt: TGTGCCAGCAGCCTTTCCGGGACAGGGTTCGTAGGAAAACTGTTTTTT
j_call: TRBJ2-2; d_call: NA; clone_size: few; v_call: TRBV27; cdr3_aa: CASRSWSLNTGELFF; cdr3_nt: TGTGCCAGCAGGAGTTGGTCCTTAAACACCGGGGAGCTGTTTTTT
j_call: TRBJ2-1; d_call: TRBD1; clone_size: few; v_call: TRBV5-1; cdr3_aa: CASSPGQGFNEQFF; cdr3_nt: TGCGCCAGCAGCCCGGGACAGGGGTTCAATGAGCAGTTCTTC
j_call: TRBJ2-3; d_call: NA; clone_size: few; v_call: TRBV18; cdr3_aa: CASLAVLTDTQYF; cdr3_nt: TGTGCCTCCTTAGCGGTTCTCACAGATACGCAGTATTTT
j_call: TRBJ2-7; d_call: NA; clone_size: few; v_call: TRBV6-2/TRBV6-3; cdr3_aa: CASSYRTTRDGYF; cdr3_nt: TGTGCCAGCAGTTACCGGACAACCCGGGATGGGTACTTC
j_call: TRBJ2-1; d_call: NA; clone_size: few; v_call: TRBV29-1; cdr3_aa: CSVVPADPYNEQFF; cdr3_nt: TGCAGCGTTGTCCCAGCGGATCCTTACAATGAGCAGTTCTTC
j_call: TRBJ2-5; d_call: NA; clone_size: few; v_call: TRBV20-1; cdr3_aa: CSTGREETQYF; cdr3_nt: TGCAGCACAGGGAGAGAAGAGACCCAGTACTTC
j_call: TRBJ2-5; d_call: TRBD2; clone_size: NA; v_call: TRBV20-1; cdr3_aa: CSASAGGQETQYF; cdr3_nt: TGCAGTGCTAGCGCGGGGGGCCAGGAGACCCAGTACTTC
j_call: TRBJ2-3; d_call: NA; clone_size: NA; v_call: TRBV6-1; cdr3_aa: CASSERGLRYTDTQYF; cdr3_nt: TGTGCCAGCAGTGAAAGGGGCCTTAGATACACAGATACGCAGTATTTT
j_call: TRBJ2-2; d_call: TRBD2; clone_size: NA; v_call: TRBV19; cdr3_aa: CASSASGTRNTGELFF; cdr3_nt: TGTGCCAGTAGTGCTTCCGGGACTAGGAACACCGGGGAGCTGTTTTTT
j_call: TRBJ2-7; d_call: TRBD1; clone_size: NA; v_call: TRBV20-1; cdr3_aa: CSARRGQLPSYEQYF; cdr3_nt: TGCAGTGCTAGAAGGGGACAGCTTCCCTCCTACGAGCAGTACTTC
j_call: TRBJ1-5; d_call: TRBD1; clone_size: NA; v_call: TRBV10-3; cdr3_aa: CAISAQGDHQPQHF; cdr3_nt: TGTGCCATCAGTGCCCAGGGGGACCATCAGCCCCAGCATTTT
j_call: TRBJ2-7; d_call: NA; clone_size: NA; v_call: TRBV5-1; cdr3_aa: CASSWGDEQYF; cdr3_nt: TGCGCCAGCAGCTGGGGGGACGAGCAGTACTTC
j_call: TRBJ1-4; d_call: NA; clone_size: NA; v_call: TRBV12-3/TRBV12-4; cdr3_aa: CASSPGGGPKEF; cdr3_nt: TGTGCCAGCAGCCCTGGGGGGGGGCCGAAGGAATTT
j_call: TRBJ1-2; d_call: NA; clone_size: NA; v_call: TRBV6-5; cdr3_aa: CASSYLRGGATYGYTF; cdr3_nt: TGTGCCAGCAGTTATTTGAGGGGAGGGGCGACCTATGGCTACACCTTC
j_call: TRBJ2-1; d_call: NA; clone_size: NA; v_call: TRBV9; cdr3_aa: CASSVLSVGDEQFF; cdr3_nt: TGTGCCAGCAGCGTTTTGTCCGTTGGCGATGAGCAGTTCTTC
j_call: TRBJ2-1; d_call: TRBD2; clone_size: once; v_call: TRBV7-9; cdr3_aa: CASSLAAGLAGGEQFF; cdr3_nt: TGTGCCAGCAGCTTAGCCGCGGGACTAGCGGGAGGGGAGCAGTTCTTC
j_call: TRBJ2-1; d_call: TRBD2; clone_size: NA; v_call: TRBV3-1; cdr3_aa: CASSPLGLAVNNEQFF; cdr3_nt: TGTGCCAGCAGCCCTCTTGGACTAGCGGTTAACAATGAGCAGTTCTTC
j_call: TRBJ2-7; d_call: TRBD2; clone_size: NA; v_call: TRBV15; cdr3_aa: CATRGTSSYEQYF; cdr3_nt: TGTGCCACCAGGGGGACTAGCAGCTACGAGCAGTACTTC
j_call: TRBJ1-4; d_call: NA; clone_size: few; v_call: TRBV5-1; cdr3_aa: CASSPEGQRNEKLFF; cdr3_nt: TGCGCCAGCAGCCCAGAAGGACAGAGAAATGAAAAACTGTTTTTT
j_call: TRBJ1-1; d_call: NA; clone_size: few; v_call: TRBV11-2; cdr3_aa: CASSFRGTNTEAFF; cdr3_nt: TGTGCCAGCAGCTTTCGGGGGACAAACACTGAAGCTTTCTTT
j_call: TRBJ2-1; d_call: NA; clone_size: few; v_call: TRBV5-1; cdr3_aa: CASSRPSGTGSPYEQFF; cdr3_nt: TGCGCCAGCAGCAGGCCCTCCGGGACCGGCTCTCCATATGAGCAGTTCTTC
j_call: TRBJ2-5; d_call: NA; clone_size: NA; v_call: TRBV27; cdr3_aa: CASRGGADRRETQYF; cdr3_nt: TGTGCCAGCAGGGGGGGGGCTGACCGGAGGGAGACCCAGTACTTC
j_call: TRBJ2-3; d_call: NA; clone_size: NA; v_call: TRBV27; cdr3_aa: CATGTSTDTQYF; cdr3_nt: TGTGCCACCGGGACTAGCACAGATACGCAGTATTTT